This paragraph covers one TCR beta chain sequence. The data stem from a study of blood T cell repertoires in COVID-19. Sequencing was performed with immunoSEQ multiplex PCR; in TCRdb, only in-frame clones are kept and a portion is missing. The table includes 21,000 or so clones, more than 80% detected once. Specimen: peripheral blood. This sequence was found in a human donor in a cohort sampled during active COVID-19.

The CDR3: CASSLGQGVNEQYF. The CDR3, as DNA: TGCGCCAGCAGCTTGGGGCAGGGGGTGAACGAGCAGTACTTC. The J gene is TRBJ2-7, the V gene TRBV5-1, with TRBD1 identical over 7 bases. Germline values: CDR1 SGHRS, CDR2 YFSETQ. The CDR3 covers 14 residues. J was trimmed by 5 bases and V by 0 bases; bases with no gene match: 5. Full variable domain (remainder filled in from reference TRBV5-1 and TRBJ2-7): KAGVTQTPRYLIKTRGQQVTLSCSPISGHRSVSWYQQTPGQGLQFLFEYFSETQRNKGNFPGRFSGRQFSNSRSEMNVSTLELGDSALYLCASSLGQGVNEQYFGPGTRLTVT.